A selection of T cell receptor beta chains follows, all from one sample in a study of T cell responses to AZD1222 COVID-19 vaccine. Using immunoSEQ multiplex PCR, the repertoire was profiled, and TCRdb retains in-frame clones only, with some absent. Of about 100,000 clones detected, around 90% appear once; the ten largest clones hold around 3.3%. The sample here was peripheral blood, taken on day 0 of MenACWY control vaccination. All receptors come from an adult in good health. Both conserved end residues are part of each CDR3. Each record gives: J gene, D gene, V gene, clone size, CDR3 DNA, CDR3 protein. D genes are given only for firm matches. Expanded clones are given a class, and other clones once, few, many or no size at all.

>TRBJ2-1|TRBD2|TRBV6-4|once
TGTGCCAGCAGTGCCGGGACTAGCGGTCGGAATGAGCAGTTCTTC
CASSAGTSGRNEQFF
>TRBJ2-4|NA|TRBV19|NA
TGTGCCAGTACGGGGTATGTAGCCAAAAACATTCAGTACTTC
CASTGYVAKNIQYF
>TRBJ2-3|TRBD1|TRBV24-1|NA
TGTGCCACCGGCACAGGGGGCGCGGGTAAGGATACGCAGTATTTT
CATGTGGAGKDTQYF
>TRBJ2-7|NA|TRBV7-9|NA
TGTGCCAGCAGCTTAGCTTACAGGGCCTACGAGCAGTACTTC
CASSLAYRAYEQYF
>TRBJ1-2|NA|TRBV2|NA
TGTGCCAGCAGTGACCTTGGACCGTCTAACTATGGCTACACCTTC
CASSDLGPSNYGYTF
>TRBJ1-6|NA|TRBV3-1/TRBV3-2|NA
TGTGCCAGCAGCCAAGATACGGGTTCGTCTTATTCACCCCTCCACTTT
CASSQDTGSSYSPLHF
>TRBJ1-5|NA|TRBV7-2|NA
TGTGCCAGCAGCTTAGATCTTGCCCAGCCCCAGCATTTT
CASSLDLAQPQHF
>TRBJ2-1|TRBD2|TRBV5-1|once
TGCGCCAGCAGCTTGGGGACTAGCGGGGCCAACAATGAGCAGTTCTTC
CASSLGTSGANNEQFF
>TRBJ2-3|TRBD2|TRBV19|NA
TGTGCCAGTAGTAGCCTAGCGGGGGGGAGAAAAGACACAGATACGCAGTATTTT
CASSSLAGGRKDTDTQYF
>TRBJ2-3|NA|TRBV30|NA
TGTGCCTGGAATCGGGGTGGAGATACGCAGTATTTT
CAWNRGGDTQYF
>TRBJ2-5|NA|TRBV27|NA
TGTGCCAGCAGTTTATCAACCCCGCGTAACGGAGAGACCCAGTACTTC
CASSLSTPRNGETQYF
>TRBJ2-1|NA|TRBV25-1|NA
TGTGCCAGCAGTGAAGTAGGACAGCAGGGGTACAATGAGCAGTTCTTC
CASSEVGQQGYNEQFF
>TRBJ2-3|TRBD2|TRBV4-2|NA
TGTGCCAGCAGCCACTTTCTGCGGGGGGGAACCCGCACAGATACGCAGTATTTT
CASSHFLRGGTRTDTQYF
>TRBJ1-4|NA|TRBV4-1|NA
TGCGCCAGCAGCCATGGGTCGGTCGTAACTAATGAAAAACTGTTTTTT
CASSHGSVVTNEKLFF
>TRBJ1-1|TRBD1|TRBV7-6|NA
TGTGCCAGCAGCTCGGTCCCGGGACAGGGTATGGTGAACACTGAAGCTTTCTTT
CASSSVPGQGMVNTEAFF
>TRBJ2-2|NA|TRBV2|NA
TGTGCCAGCGGTCCCGGGGAGCTGTTTTTT
CASGPGELFF
>TRBJ1-2|NA|TRBV5-1|NA
TGCGCCAGCAGCTTGGGATCGGGGGCTGATTATGGCTACACCTTC
CASSLGSGADYGYTF
>TRBJ2-3|TRBD2|TRBV5-4|NA
TGTGCCAGCAGCCCCTGGACTAGCGGGGCCTCCGTGGATACGCAGTATTTT
CASSPWTSGASVDTQYF
>TRBJ2-7|TRBD1|TRBV19|NA
TGTGCCAGTAGTATCCGACAGGGGTCTGAGCAGTACTTC
CASSIRQGSEQYF
>TRBJ1-6|TRBD1|TRBV30|NA
TGTGCCTGGAGTGCGAACCCCGGACAGGGTTGGTTCGATAATTCACCCCTCCACTTT
CAWSANPGQGWFDNSPLHF
>TRBJ2-7|TRBD2|TRBV10-3|NA
TGTGCCATCAAAGGGACTAGCTCCTACGAGCAGTACTTC
CAIKGTSSYEQYF
>TRBJ1-5|NA|TRBV19|few
TGTGCCAGTACTTACGACAGCAATAGCAATCAGCCCCAGCATTTT
CASTYDSNSNQPQHF
>TRBJ1-4|NA|TRBV12-3/TRBV12-4|NA
TGTGCCAGCAGTTTAACCGGGTATGAAAAACTGTTTTTT
CASSLTGYEKLFF
>TRBJ1-5|TRBD1|TRBV25-1|NA
TGTGCCAGCAGTCCGGGGGACAGGTGGGATCAGCCCCAGCATTTT
CASSPGDRWDQPQHF
>TRBJ2-7|NA|TRBV28|NA
TGTGCCAGCGTGACGGGGAGCTACTCCTACGAGCAGTACTTC
CASVTGSYSYEQYF
>TRBJ1-6|NA|TRBV27|NA
TGTGCCAGCACCACGAGGGGATTTAATTCACCCCTCCACTTT
CASTTRGFNSPLHF
>TRBJ2-7|NA|TRBV4-2|once
TGTGCCAGCAGCCAAGATCCCCAGGGCCTCTCCTACGAGCAGTACTTC
CASSQDPQGLSYEQYF
>TRBJ1-2|NA|TRBV3-1/TRBV3-2|NA
TGTGCCAGCAGTCCTCGAAACTATGGCTACACCTTC
CASSPRNYGYTF
>TRBJ1-6|TRBD1|TRBV6-5|NA
TGTGCCAGCAGTATGGACAGGGAAGATTCACCCCTCCACTTT
CASSMDREDSPLHF
>TRBJ1-1|NA|TRBV12-3/TRBV12-4|NA
TGTGCCAGCAGTTTCGCAGCTGGTGAAGCTTTCTTT
CASSFAAGEAFF
>TRBJ2-2|NA|TRBV2|NA
TGTGCCAGCAGTGCCGGGGAGCTGTTTTTT
CASSAGELFF
>TRBJ1-6|NA|TRBV18|NA
TGTGCCAGCTCACCACGTCAGAGGGATAATTCACCCCTCCACTTT
CASSPRQRDNSPLHF
>TRBJ1-2|NA|TRBV4-1|NA
TGCGCCAGCAGCCCTCTGGGCGCGCATGGCTACACCTTC
CASSPLGAHGYTF
>TRBJ1-1|NA|TRBV20-1|few
TGCAGTGCTAGTCCACCGAGTCTGGGCACTGAAGCTTTCTTT
CSASPPSLGTEAFF
>TRBJ1-4|TRBD1|TRBV9|NA
TGTGCCAGCAGCGTAGGGATCCAGACAGGGAATGAAAAACTGTTTTTT
CASSVGIQTGNEKLFF
>TRBJ1-3|NA|TRBV4-2|NA
TGTGCCAGCAGCCAACCGACAGGCCTCTCTGGAAACACCATATATTTT
CASSQPTGLSGNTIYF
>TRBJ2-1|NA|TRBV5-8|NA
TGTGCCAGCCGGAAAGGGGCGGCCCAGTTCTTC
CASRKGAAQFF
>TRBJ1-2|NA|TRBV13|NA
TGTGCCAGCAGCCGCCTTAAAGGGGGGAACTATGGCTACACCTTC
CASSRLKGGNYGYTF
>TRBJ1-5|NA|TRBV28|NA
TGTGCCAGCAGTCCCACGGGCAGGGGAAGAAATCAGCCCCAGCATTTT
CASSPTGRGRNQPQHF
>TRBJ2-1|NA|TRBV12-3/TRBV12-4|NA
TGTGCCAGCAGTTTCTCCCGCGGGGAGCAGTTCTTC
CASSFSRGEQFF
>TRBJ1-2|NA|TRBV6-5|NA
TGTGCCAGCAGTTACCGGCCGGGCCGGGGCTACACCTTC
CASSYRPGRGYTF
>TRBJ2-2|NA|TRBV27|NA
TGTGCCAGCACCCGGATGGCCTACACCGGGGAGCTGTTTTTT
CASTRMAYTGELFF
>TRBJ1-4|NA|TRBV4-3|NA
TGCGCCAGCAGCCATGAACACGGTGGGAATGAAAAACTGTTTTTT
CASSHEHGGNEKLFF
>TRBJ2-6|TRBD1|TRBV7-3|NA
TGTGCCAGCAGCAAAGGGTGGGACAGCTCTGGGGCCAACGTCCTGACTTTC
CASSKGWDSSGANVLTF
>TRBJ1-3|NA|TRBV3-1/TRBV3-2|NA
TGTGCCAGCAGCCAAGATCCTGTGGAGTTTAGCTCTGGAAACACCATATATTTT
CASSQDPVEFSSGNTIYF
>TRBJ2-2|NA|TRBV4-1|NA
TGCGCCAGCAGCCTAGGAAACACCGGGGAGCTGTTTTTT
CASSLGNTGELFF
>TRBJ2-7|NA|TRBV30|NA
TGTGCCTGGAGTAGGCCGCCCTACGAGCAGTACTTC
CAWSRPPYEQYF
>TRBJ2-5|NA|TRBV30|NA
TGTGCCTGGAGTCGGGGACAAGAGACCCAGTACTTC
CAWSRGQETQYF
>TRBJ1-2|TRBD1|TRBV6-5|once
TGTGCCAGCACTTGGAACAGGGGGCAAAGTGGCTACACCTTC
CASTWNRGQSGYTF
>TRBJ1-2|NA|TRBV2|NA
TGTGCCAGCAGTGATGGCTATGGCTACACCTTC
CASSDGYGYTF
>TRBJ1-6|NA|TRBV7-3|NA
TGTGCCAGCAGCTTAGCGGCCGTAAATTCACCCCTCCACTTT
CASSLAAVNSPLHF